This T cell receptor (beta chain) was sequenced in a study of OX40 agonist ivuxolimab in advanced cancers. As concerns this clone: Antigen unknown.

Here immunoSEQ multiplex PCR was the method, and the copy in TCRdb shows in-frame clones only, minus some. In the table there are 80,000 to 95,000 clones, around 85% of which are singletons. With baseline, cycle 4 day 1, and cycle 7 day 1 as timepoints, blood was sampled. Study-level findings and limits: A proportion of nonresponders additionally exhibited low normalized T-cell clonal expansion.

The material was CD4+ or CD8+ T cells sorted from blood, obtained in a trial of the OX40 agonist ivuxolimab. The sequence derives from an adult with an advanced solid tumor such as melanoma, head and neck, liver or kidney cancer.

The CDR3 bases are TGCAGCGTTGGGGGCGGGTTCTCTGGGGCCAACGTCCTGACTTTC. Its protein product is CSVGGGFSGANVLTF. The chain couples TRBV29-1 to TRBJ2-6; the D gene could be TRBD1 or TRBD2 (5 bases each). The germline gives CDR1 SQVTM, CDR2 ANQGSEA. Between the trimmed V and J ends, which lost 4 bases and 0 bases, there was a span of 10 bases. This CDR3 contains 15 residues.